This record covers a single T cell receptor beta chain. The data are from a study of identical twins. A universal primer site was added by template switching, and unique molecular identifiers were carried by the cDNA. TCRdb re-called the 5' RACE reads through MiXCR, storing one row per CDR3 protein. The table includes hundreds of thousands of distinct CDR3 sequences, approximately 6.8% detected once. The length of the CDR3 is 11 residues. The germline CDR1 and CDR2 sequences are SGHTS and YDEGEE. The V and J ends lost 7 bases and 7 bases respectively, with 12 bases between them. These same data were also listed under a study on yellow fever vaccine responses in identical twins.

The V and J genes are TRBV5-8 and TRBJ2-7, with a tentative D call TRBD2 (5 bases). The receptor comes from a young woman in good health. What was sequenced was CD8+ T cells sorted from blood. Here the CDR3 reads CASQVGGEQYV. CDR3 DNA: TGTGCCAGCCAGGTAGGAGGAGAGCAGTACGTC.